The 27 T cell receptor beta chains reported below all come from one sample, sequenced in a study of post-analysis software for immune sequencing data. Findings of the study overall: Patients had higher frequencies than controls of about 5 TRBV segments, including TRBV5-6, TRBV5-1 and TRBV20-1.

Antigen specificity for these receptors is unknown. Included in the TCR beta cDNA libraries were unique molecular identifiers. Using its own MiXCR run on the PCR reads, TCRdb lists one record per CDR3 protein. The profile shows around 440,000 distinct CDR3 sequences, 40% to 55% of them singletons. Sequencing was carried out using blood. These receptors were collected from a girl aged 10-17 years with multiple sclerosis.

The chain couples TRBV20-1 to TRBJ1-5; D not resolved. CDR3 size: 14 residues. Per germline, CDR1 DFQATT and CDR2 SNEGSKA (reference sequence). Trimming stripped 3 bases from V and 5 bases from J, with 14 bases between. The DNA for the CDR3 is TGCAGTGCTAGTAGACCCGAGGGAGATCAGCCCCAGCATTTT. Translation: CSASRPEGDQPQHF.

This clonotype was found once. The CDR3 loop reads CASSVGSGGTGELFF. In nucleotides, the CDR3 is TGTGCCAGCAGCGTAGGTTCGGGAGGTACCGGGGAGCTGTTTTTT. V is TRBV9 and J is TRBJ2-2; 7 bases are shared with TRBD2. Per the germline V gene, CDR1 is SGDLS and CDR2 is YYNGEE. The length of the CDR3 is 15 residues. Germline trimming cut 0 bases from V and 5 bases from J; bases unmatched to any gene: 4. Using reference TRBV9 and TRBJ2-2 for the parts outside the CDR3, the full variable domain is DSGVTQTPKHLITATGQRVTLRCSPRSGDLSVYWYQQSLDQGLQFLIQYYNGEERAKGNILERFSAQQFPDLHSELNLSSLELGDSALYFCASSVGSGGTGELFFGEGSRLTVL.

The rearrangement links TRBV5-6 to TRBJ1-1; D is ambiguous. Trimming cost V 2 bases and J 1 base, with 6 bases left between them. Per the germline V gene, CDR1 is SGHDT and CDR2 is YYEEEE. The CDR3 sequence is 13 residues long. The CDR3 is CASSLKPNTEAFF. The CDR3 DNA reads TGTGCCAGCAGCTTAAAACCGAACACTGAAGCTTTCTTT.

This chain connects TRBV10-3 to TRBJ2-3, with D possibly being TRBD2 (6 bases). V lost 8 bases to trimming and J lost 2 bases, with 14 bases between them. The CDR3 contains 14 residues. Per the germline V gene, CDR1 is ENHRY and CDR2 is SYGVKD. This chain's CDR3 is CAILGTSPTDTQYF. The CDR3 DNA is TGTGCCATCTTAGGGACTTCTCCCACAGATACGCAGTATTTT.

The chain is built from TRBV6-6 and TRBJ2-7; a possible D gene is TRBD1 (5 bases). CDR3 length equals 12 residues. With 6 bases removed from V and 6 bases from J, the gap between germline ends came to 12 bases. Germline V gives CDR1 MNHNY, CDR2 SVGAGI (reference sequence). In DNA, the CDR3 is TGTGCCAGCAGGTCCACAGGCCTCGAGCAGTACTTC. Translating gives CASRSTGLEQYF.

CDR3 bases: TGCGCCAGCAGCTTGAACAGGGTAGGGGGAAATGAAAAACTGTTTTTT. This codes for CASSLNRVGGNEKLFF. The chain carries TRBV5-1 and TRBJ1-4; D is perhaps TRBD1 (6 bases). The V end lost 1 base, the J end lost 5 bases, and 15 bases lay between the germline ends. The length of the CDR3 is 16 residues. From germline, CDR1 is SGHRS and CDR2 YFSETQ.

V gene TRBV30 combines with J gene TRBJ2-7; D perhaps matches TRBD1 (6 bases). Germline V gene data show CDR1 as GTSNPN and CDR2 as SVGIG (reference sequence). Trimming pared 3 bases from V and 3 bases from J, leaving 12 bases between. The CDR3 runs to 13 residues. In nucleotides, the CDR3 is TGTGCCTGGAGGCCGGACAGCAACTACGAGCAGTACTTC. Translation gives CAWRPDSNYEQYF.

This clonotype was counted many times. The V and J genes are TRBV20-1 and TRBJ1-5, with D unresolved. V was pared by 3 bases and J by 4 bases, with 13 bases between. Germline lookup yields CDR1 DFQATT and CDR2 SNEGSKA (reference sequence). The CDR3 length is 14 residues. The CDR3 protein is CSARVGRMNQPQHF. CDR3 nucleotide sequence: TGCAGTGCTAGGGTCGGCAGGATGAATCAGCCCCAGCATTTT.

The chain links TRBV7-2 to TRBJ2-5; D ambiguous. The J call may be in error: the DNA end matches TRBJ2-7 better. The CDR3 sequence is 13 residues long. CDR1 is SGHTA and CDR2 is FQGNSA in the germline V gene. CDR3 residues: CASSLSATYEQYF. The CDR3 nucleotides are TGTGCCAGCAGCTTATCAGCAACTTACGAGCAGTACTTC.

The chain is built from TRBV7-9 and TRBJ2-5; 12 bases match TRBD2. The V gene end was trimmed by 5 bases and the J gene end by 1 base; junction bases not matched to a gene: 5. The CDR3 is 16 amino acids. Germline values: CDR1 SEHNR, CDR2 FQNEAQ (reference sequence). The CDR3 DNA reads as TGTGCCAGCAGCCGCCAGGGACTAGCGGGCCAAGAGACCCAGTACTTC. Translating gives CASSRQGLAGQETQYF. Full variable domain (missing parts from reference TRBV7-9 and TRBJ2-5): DTGVSQNPRHKITKRGQNVTFRCDPISEHNRLYWYRQTLGQGPEFLTYFQNEAQLEKSRLLSDRFSAERPKGSFSTLEIQRTEQGDSAMYLCASSRQGLAGQETQYFGPGTRLLVL.

The chain carries TRBV4-1 and TRBJ2-5; D is ambiguous. The closer fit of TRBJ2-7 to the DNA end suggests the J call may be wrong. The germline gives CDR1 MGHRA, CDR2 YSYEKL. This CDR3 region has 12 residues. The CDR3 DNA reads TGCGCCAGCAGCCACCCCGCGGACGAGCAGTACTTC. It codes for CASSHPADEQYF.

This clonotype has more than one count but fewer than ten. The chain recombines TRBV29-1 with TRBJ2-5; 10 nucleotides line up with TRBD2. The V segment lost 8 bases and the J segment 9 bases; nucleotides outside the gene matches: 15. Germline V gene sequence: CDR1 SQVTM, CDR2 ANQGSEA. There are 14 residues in the CDR3. CDR3 protein: CSTAVAGGRRAQYF. The CDR3 nucleotides are TGCAGCACTGCGGTAGCGGGAGGACGACGGGCCCAGTACTTC.

The chain couples TRBV27 to TRBJ2-7, with 10 bases lining up with TRBD2. The CDR3 loop spans 15 amino acids. Trimming at V came to 5 bases and at J to 2 bases, leaving 6 bases not matched to a gene. The germline V gene encodes CDR1 MNHEY and CDR2 SMNVEV (reference sequence). CDR3 DNA sequence: TGTGCCAGCAGTCTTAGCGGGGGGAGCGCCTACGAGCAGTACTTC. Its protein is CASSLSGGSAYEQYF.

The V call is TRBV7-2, the J call TRBJ2-7; D not certain. The ends were cut back, 5 bases at V and 2 bases at J, with 10 bases in the middle. The V gene's germline CDR1 is SGHTA and CDR2 FQGNSA. This CDR3 comprises 13 residues. This CDR3 is CASSPQDPYEQYF. CDR3 bases: TGTGCCAGCAGCCCGCAGGACCCCTACGAGCAGTACTTC.

The genes are TRBV20-1 and TRBJ2-5; 9 nucleotides line up with TRBD2. The ends lost 3 bases at V and 11 bases at J; junction bases unmatched: 13. This CDR3 has 14 residues. Germline V gene lookup returns CDR1 DFQATT and CDR2 SNEGSKA (reference sequence). The CDR3 is CSARTGTSPHEQYF. CDR3 DNA: TGCAGTGCTAGGACGGGGACTAGCCCCCATGAGCAGTACTTC.

The chain carries TRBV27 and TRBJ2-1; D remains ambiguous. CDR1 and CDR2 from the germline V gene are MNHEY and SMNVEV (reference sequence). V gave up 2 bases and J gave up 0 bases, with 14 bases separating them. The CDR3 has 17 amino acids. The CDR3 bases are TGTGCCAGCAGTTTAAGCAAGGTCGGTTTCTCCTACAATGAGCAGTTCTTC. Translating it yields CASSLSKVGFSYNEQFF.

This clonotype showed up just a few times. The CDR3: CASSQEEQTYNEQFF. CDR3 DNA: TGCGCCAGCAGCCAAGAAGAGCAGACCTACAATGAGCAGTTCTTC. The chain is built from TRBV4-1 and TRBJ2-1; D is ambiguous. The V gene lost 0 bases and the J gene lost 2 bases, with 8 bases spanning the gap. The length of the CDR3 is 15 residues. Looked up from germline, CDR1 is MGHRA and CDR2 is YSYEKL.

This sequence joins TRBV10-3 and TRBJ2-7; 8 nucleotides agree with TRBD2. J gave up 2 bases and V 4 bases, and 4 bases lay outside the gene matches. In germline, CDR1 is ENHRY, CDR2 SYGVKD. The CDR3 loop spans 14 amino acids. In DNA, the CDR3 is TGTGCCATCAGTGGGCGGCGGGAGGCCTACGAGCAGTACTTC. Its protein is CAISGRREAYEQYF.

The chain is built from TRBV7-9 and TRBJ1-1, with TRBD1 as a possible D gene (5 bases). The CDR3 contains 11 residues. Germline V gene sequence: CDR1 SEHNR, CDR2 FQNEAQ (reference sequence). Between the trimmed V and J ends, which lost 5 bases and 7 bases, there was a span of 8 bases. The CDR3 DNA reads as TGTGCCAGCAGCCGCGACAGTGAAGCTTTCTTT. It translates to CASSRDSEAFF.

V is TRBV11-2 and J is TRBJ2-2; no clear D. The CDR3 is 14 residues long. Germline assignment: CDR1 SGHAT and CDR2 FQNNGV. V shed 6 bases and J shed 1 base, with 9 bases lying between them. DNA for the CDR3: TGTGCCAGCAGTTTTGCTAGGAACACCGGGGAGCTGTTTTTT. Translated, it gives CASSFARNTGELFF.

This rearrangement joins TRBV27 to TRBJ1-2, with D possibly TRBD1 on 5 matching bases. The CDR3 loop spans 14 amino acids. With 4 bases removed from V and 0 bases from J, the gap between germline ends came to 9 bases. Germline V gives CDR1 MNHEY, CDR2 SMNVEV (reference sequence). In DNA, the CDR3 is TGTGCCAGCAGTTACGGGGCCCCTAACTATGGCTACACCTTC. It encodes CASSYGAPNYGYTF.

This clonotype was seen a handful of times. CDR3 protein: CASRPDGRHGETQYF. CDR3 DNA sequence: TGTGCCAGCAGACCCGACGGGAGACATGGGGAGACCCAGTACTTC. The V and J genes are TRBV6-2 or TRBV6-3 and TRBJ2-5; possibly TRBD2 for D (6 bases). There are 15 residues in the CDR3. V lost 6 bases, J lost 5 bases, and 19 bases lay in between. Germline V lookup: CDR1 MNHEY, CDR2 SVGEGT.

This clonotype was counted only a few times. The gene calls are TRBV5-1 and TRBJ2-1; the D is unclear. The V and J ends lost 0 bases and 1 base respectively, with 8 bases between them. The CDR3 extends over 15 amino acids. In germline, CDR1 is SGHRS, CDR2 YFSETQ. CDR3 region: CASSLVAESYNEQFF. The DNA of the CDR3 is TGCGCCAGCAGCTTGGTGGCGGAATCCTACAATGAGCAGTTCTTC.

This chain links TRBV5-1 with TRBJ2-3, with D hard to call. This CDR3 has 15 residues. CDR1 and CDR2 from the germline V gene are SGHRS and YFSETQ. Trimming pared 0 bases from V and 0 bases from J, leaving 8 bases between. The CDR3 region is CASSLGALSTDTQYF. The CDR3 DNA sequence: TGCGCCAGCAGCTTGGGGGCATTAAGCACAGATACGCAGTATTTT.

This clonotype came up a few times. V and J are TRBV12-3 or TRBV12-4 and TRBJ2-5; the match to TRBD2 covers 11 bases. This CDR3 spans 17 amino acids. The junction had 5 bases not matched to a gene; V was cut back by 1 base and J by 1 base. CDR3 sequence reads: CASSLGLAGFSQETQYF. CDR3 DNA: TGTGCCAGCAGTTTAGGACTAGCGGGATTTTCCCAAGAGACCCAGTACTTC.

V usage is TRBV9 and J usage is TRBJ2-3, with 7 positions matching TRBD2. The CDR3 is made up of 15 amino acids. Trimming at V came to 0 bases and at J to 5 bases, leaving 6 bases not matched to a gene. Germline values: CDR1 SGDLS, CDR2 YYNGEE. The CDR3 sequence: CASSVAAGAGDTQYF. The CDR3 DNA follows: TGTGCCAGCAGCGTAGCGGCGGGAGCGGGAGATACGCAGTATTTT.

CDR3 bases: TGTGCCAGCAGCTTGGATAGCGGGAGGCGTGGTACGCAGTATTTT. This sequence encodes CASSLDSGRRGTQYF. The chain uses TRBV7-6 and TRBJ2-3, with 10 nucleotides matching TRBD2. The CDR3 has 15 amino acids. The V segment lost 3 bases and the J segment 8 bases; nucleotides outside the gene matches: 8. Germline V gene lookup returns CDR1 SGHVS and CDR2 FNYEAQ.